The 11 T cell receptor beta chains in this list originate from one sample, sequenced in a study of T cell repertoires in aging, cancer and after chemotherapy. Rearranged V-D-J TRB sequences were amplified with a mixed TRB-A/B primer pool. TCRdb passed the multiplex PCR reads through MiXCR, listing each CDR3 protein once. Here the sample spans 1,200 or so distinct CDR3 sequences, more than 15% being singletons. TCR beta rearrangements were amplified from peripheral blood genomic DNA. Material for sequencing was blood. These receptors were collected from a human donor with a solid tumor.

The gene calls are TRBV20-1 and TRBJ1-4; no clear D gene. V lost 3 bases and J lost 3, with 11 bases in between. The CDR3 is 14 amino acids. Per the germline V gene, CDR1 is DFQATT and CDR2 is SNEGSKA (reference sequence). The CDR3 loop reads CSARPGSANEKLFF. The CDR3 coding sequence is TGCAGTGCTAGGCCGGGCTCCGCTAATGAAAAACTGTTTTTT.

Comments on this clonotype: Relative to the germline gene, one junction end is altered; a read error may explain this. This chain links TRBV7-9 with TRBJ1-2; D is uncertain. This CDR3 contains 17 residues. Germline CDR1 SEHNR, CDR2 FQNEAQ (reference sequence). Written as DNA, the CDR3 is TGTGCCAGCAGCTTAGAAATAGGGATTATCCCTCCCTATAGCTACACCTTC. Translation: CASSLEIGIIPPYSYTF.

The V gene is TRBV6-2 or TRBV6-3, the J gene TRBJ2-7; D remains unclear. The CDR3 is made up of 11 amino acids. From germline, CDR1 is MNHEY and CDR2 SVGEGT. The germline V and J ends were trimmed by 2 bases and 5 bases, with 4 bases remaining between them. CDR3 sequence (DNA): TGTGCCAGCAGTTACCCAGACGAGCAGTACTTC. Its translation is CASSYPDEQYF.

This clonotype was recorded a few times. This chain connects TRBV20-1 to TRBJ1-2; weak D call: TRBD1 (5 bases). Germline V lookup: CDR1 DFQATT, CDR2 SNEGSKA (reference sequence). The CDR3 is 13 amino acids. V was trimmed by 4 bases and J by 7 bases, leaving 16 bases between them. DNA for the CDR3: TGCAGTGCTACACAGGATTCCCAGGCTGGCTACACCTTC. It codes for CSATQDSQAGYTF.

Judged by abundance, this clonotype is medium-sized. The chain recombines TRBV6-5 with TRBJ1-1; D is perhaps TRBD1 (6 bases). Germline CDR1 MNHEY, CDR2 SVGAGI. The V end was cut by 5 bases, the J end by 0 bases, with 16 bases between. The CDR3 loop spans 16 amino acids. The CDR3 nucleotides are TGTGCCAGCAGTCACCAGACAGGACAGATGAACACTGAAGCTTTCTTT. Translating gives CASSHQTGQMNTEAFF.

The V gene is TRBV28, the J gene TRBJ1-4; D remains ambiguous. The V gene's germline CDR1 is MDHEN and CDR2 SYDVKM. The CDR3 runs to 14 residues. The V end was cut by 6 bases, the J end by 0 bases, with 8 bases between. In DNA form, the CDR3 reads TGTGCCAGCAGCCCGGTTGCAACTAATGAAAAACTGTTTTTT. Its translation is CASSPVATNEKLFF.

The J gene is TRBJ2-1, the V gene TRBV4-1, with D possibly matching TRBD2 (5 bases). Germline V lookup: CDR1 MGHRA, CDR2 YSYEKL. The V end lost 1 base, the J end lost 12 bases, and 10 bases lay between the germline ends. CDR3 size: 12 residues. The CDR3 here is CASSQGLSGQFF. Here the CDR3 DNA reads TGCGCCAGCAGCCAAGGGTTGAGCGGGCAGTTCTTC.

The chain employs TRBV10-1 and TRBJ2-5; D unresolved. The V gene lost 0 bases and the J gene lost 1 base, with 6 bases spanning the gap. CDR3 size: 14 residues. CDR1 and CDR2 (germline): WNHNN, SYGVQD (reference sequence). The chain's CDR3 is CASSESGSQETQYF. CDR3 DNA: TGCGCCAGCAGTGAGTCAGGGTCCCAAGAGACCCAGTACTTC.

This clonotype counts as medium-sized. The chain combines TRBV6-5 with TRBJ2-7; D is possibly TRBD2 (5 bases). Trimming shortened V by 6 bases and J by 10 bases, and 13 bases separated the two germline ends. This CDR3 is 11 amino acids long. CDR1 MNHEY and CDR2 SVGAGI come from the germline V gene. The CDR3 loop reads CASRTGYVQYF. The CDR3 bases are TGTGCCAGCAGGACGGGATACGTACAGTACTTC.

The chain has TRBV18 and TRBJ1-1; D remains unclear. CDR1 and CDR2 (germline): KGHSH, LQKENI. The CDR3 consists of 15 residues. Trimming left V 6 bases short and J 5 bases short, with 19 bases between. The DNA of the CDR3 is TGTGCCAGCTCCGGCGTACGAGGTCGACGAACTGAAGCTTTCTTT. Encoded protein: CASSGVRGRRTEAFF.

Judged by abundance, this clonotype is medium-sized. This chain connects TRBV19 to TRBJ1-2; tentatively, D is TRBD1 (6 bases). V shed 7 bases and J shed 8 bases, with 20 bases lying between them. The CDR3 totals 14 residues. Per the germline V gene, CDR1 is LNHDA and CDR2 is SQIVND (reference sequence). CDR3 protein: CASTRGQRQWGYTF. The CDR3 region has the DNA TGTGCCAGTACCCGCGGACAGAGACAATGGGGCTACACCTTC.